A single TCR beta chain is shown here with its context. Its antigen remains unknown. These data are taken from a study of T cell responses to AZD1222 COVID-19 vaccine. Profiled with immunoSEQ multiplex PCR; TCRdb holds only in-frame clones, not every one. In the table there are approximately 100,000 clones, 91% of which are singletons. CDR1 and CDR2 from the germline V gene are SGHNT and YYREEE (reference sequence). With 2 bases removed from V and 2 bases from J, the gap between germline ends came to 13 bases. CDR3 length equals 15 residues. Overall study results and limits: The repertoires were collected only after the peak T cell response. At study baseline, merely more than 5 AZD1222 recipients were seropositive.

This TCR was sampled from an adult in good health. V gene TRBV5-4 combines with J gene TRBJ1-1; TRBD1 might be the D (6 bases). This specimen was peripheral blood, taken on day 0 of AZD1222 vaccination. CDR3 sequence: CASSFMQQGNTEAFF. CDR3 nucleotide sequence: TGTGCCAGCAGCTTTATGCAACAGGGAAACACTGAAGCTTTCTTT.